The 26 T cell receptor beta chains below were found in one sample sequenced in a study of T cell responses to AZD1222 COVID-19 vaccine. This table comes from immunoSEQ multiplex PCR, and its TCRdb copy is limited to in-frame clones, with some not included. The table shows around 100,000 clones, with about 87% occurring only once. The specimen was peripheral blood, collected on day 0 of AZD1222 vaccination. The receptors shown here come from an adult in good health.

This clone is a singleton in its sample. The chain recombines TRBV25-1 with TRBJ2-7; D perhaps matches TRBD2 (7 bases). Germline assignment: CDR1 MGHDK and CDR2 SYGVNS. The CDR3 has 15 amino acids. V was shortened by 4 bases and J by 2 bases, with 15 bases between the two germline ends. The chain's CDR3 is CASSVRGGGTYEQYF. The CDR3, as DNA: TGTGCCAGCAGTGTGAGGGGGGGAGGGACCTACGAGCAGTACTTC.

This clone was recorded only once. This rearrangement joins TRBV5-5 to TRBJ1-5, with TRBD1 matching 11 bases. After removal of 4 bases from V and 5 bases from J, the junction contained 20 bases not matched to a gene. This CDR3 region has 20 residues. CDR1 SGHKS and CDR2 YYEKEE come from the germline V gene (reference sequence). Written as DNA, the CDR3 is TGTGCCAGCAGCCCGACGGACAGGGGGCGAGGTCGGATATACGATCAGCCCCAGCATTTT. It codes for CASSPTDRGRGRIYDQPQHF.

V and J are TRBV19 and TRBJ1-1, with unresolved D. The germline gives CDR1 LNHDA, CDR2 SQIVND (reference sequence). CDR3 size: 11 residues. The V and J ends lost 8 bases and 5 bases respectively, with 9 bases between them. The CDR3 nucleotides are TGTGCCAGTGCGGATCTAACTGAAGCTTTCTTT. Translating gives CASADLTEAFF.

This sequence joins TRBV10-3 and TRBJ2-3; 12 bases map to TRBD2. CDR1 ENHRY and CDR2 SYGVKD come from the germline V gene. The CDR3 totals 15 residues. With V trimmed by 3 bases and J by 3 bases, 1 base remained unmatched. CDR3 loop: CAISELAGGTDTQYF. CDR3 DNA sequence: TGTGCCATCAGTGAACTAGCGGGGGGAACAGATACGCAGTATTTT.

This clone was seen a single time. The chain combines TRBV28 with TRBJ1-1; perhaps TRBD1 as D (6 bases). Trimming removed 8 bases at V and 7 bases at J, with 11 bases between. The germline CDR1 and CDR2 sequences are MDHEN and SYDVKM. The CDR3 sequence is 11 residues long. The CDR3 here is CASHLQGEAFF. CDR3 nucleotides: TGTGCCAGCCACCTACAGGGTGAAGCTTTCTTT.

The table lists this clone with a count of one. V usage is TRBV29-1 and J usage is TRBJ1-1, with a weak D call TRBD1 (6 bases). Germline values: CDR1 SQVTM, CDR2 ANQGSEA. The V end was cut by 3 bases, the J end by 3 bases, with 14 bases between. The CDR3 is made up of 14 amino acids. The chain's CDR3 is CSVEQGRGYTEAFF. The CDR3 nucleotides are TGCAGCGTTGAGCAGGGGCGAGGTTACACTGAAGCTTTCTTT.

V and J are TRBV7-3 and TRBJ2-3; perhaps TRBD2 as D (7 bases). Germline V gene lookup returns CDR1 SGHTA and CDR2 FQGTGA. The V end was cut by 4 bases, the J end by 2 bases, with 19 bases between. CDR3 length: 17 amino acids. The CDR3 loop is CASSSRTGGGPTDTQYF. For the CDR3, the DNA is TGTGCCAGCAGCTCAAGGACTGGCGGGGGCCCCACAGATACGCAGTATTTT.

The chain employs TRBV10-3 and TRBJ2-5, with 7 bases aligning to TRBD2. Losses at the gene ends were 11 bases for V and 5 bases for J; bases not matched to a gene: 5. The CDR3 runs to 11 residues. Germline lookup yields CDR1 ENHRY and CDR2 SYGVKD. The CDR3 bases are TGTGCCGGTGGGGGGGGTGAGACCCAGTACTTC. It codes for CAGGGGETQYF.

This chain connects TRBV29-1 to TRBJ1-1; D unclear. Trimming removed 8 bases from V and 1 base from J, with 5 bases in between. The CDR3 sequence is 10 residues long. CDR1 is SQVTM, CDR2 ANQGSEA, per germline. The CDR3 DNA is TGCAGCACGGAGAACACTGAAGCTTTCTTT. This codes for CSTENTEAFF.

The chain is built from TRBV5-1 and TRBJ2-3; 8 nucleotides align to TRBD1. The CDR3 runs 17 residues. V was clipped by 0 bases and J by 3 bases; unmatched bases: 9. CDR1 is SGHRS, CDR2 YFSETQ, per germline. This chain's CDR3 is CASSLGARGRRTDTQYF. The CDR3 coding sequence is TGCGCCAGCAGCTTGGGGGCCAGGGGGCGAAGGACAGATACGCAGTATTTT. Drawing the rest from reference TRBV5-1 and TRBJ2-3, the complete variable domain is KAGVTQTPRYLIKTRGQQVTLSCSPISGHRSVSWYQQTPGQGLQFLFEYFSETQRNKGNFPGRFSGRQFSNSRSEMNVSTLELGDSALYLCASSLGARGRRTDTQYFGPGTRLTVL.

This clone has only one observation. The chain couples TRBV7-6 to TRBJ2-2, with 10 nucleotides matching TRBD2. J lost 0 bases, V lost 2 bases, and 0 bases had no gene match. Germline V gene sequence: CDR1 SGHVS, CDR2 FNYEAQ. The CDR3 contains 16 residues. In DNA form, the CDR3 reads TGTGCCAGCAGCTTAAGCGGGGGGGCGAACACCGGGGAGCTGTTTTTT. Translated, it gives CASSLSGGANTGELFF.

The rearrangement uses TRBV2 and TRBJ1-1; maybe TRBD1 (5 bases). The V end was cut by 2 bases, the J end by 5 bases, with 15 bases between. CDR3 length: 15 amino acids. Germline assignment: CDR1 SNHLY and CDR2 FYNNEI. The CDR3 spells CASSEWQGVWTEAFF. The CDR3 region has the DNA TGTGCCAGCAGTGAATGGCAGGGCGTTTGGACTGAAGCTTTCTTT.

This rearrangement joins TRBV3-1 (or the pseudogene TRBV3-2) to TRBJ1-5; D not resolved. Germline lookup yields CDR1 LGHDT and CDR2 YNNKEL (reference sequence). The length of the CDR3 is 15 residues. Trimming left V 0 bases short and J 6 bases short, with 12 bases between. CDR3 sequence: CASSQDAGIGQPQHF. The CDR3 nucleotides read TGTGCCAGCAGCCAAGACGCAGGTATTGGTCAGCCCCAGCATTTT.

The chain has TRBV19 and TRBJ2-1; D tentatively fits TRBD1 or TRBD2 (5 bases each). The CDR3 extends over 11 amino acids. Looked up from germline, CDR1 is LNHDA and CDR2 is SQIVND (reference sequence). Trimming took 11 bases from V and 8 from J, leaving 13 bases between them. For the CDR3, the DNA is TGTGCCTCAGGGAGAAACTATGAGCAGTTCTTC. It codes for CASGRNYEQFF. Filled out from reference TRBV19 and TRBJ2-1, the complete variable domain reads DGGITQSPKYLFRKEGQNVTLSCEQNLNHDAMYWYRQDPGQGLRLIYYSQIVNDFQKGDIAEGYSVSREKKESFPLTVTSAQKNPTAFYLCASGRNYEQFFGPGTRLTVL.

The rearrangement links TRBV15 to TRBJ1-5, with unresolved D. V dropped 5 bases and J dropped 4 bases, with 9 bases sitting between them. The germline V gene encodes CDR1 LNHNV and CDR2 YYDKDF (reference sequence). This CDR3 comprises 13 residues. CDR3 sequence (DNA): TGTGCCACCAGCTCCGACCCTAATCAGCCCCAGCATTTT. Protein sequence: CATSSDPNQPQHF. Looking up the rest from reference TRBV15 and TRBJ1-5 gives the full variable domain: DAMVIQNPRYQVTQFGKPVTLSCSQTLNHNVMYWYQQKSSQAPKLLFHYYDKDFNNEADTPDNFQSRRPNTSFCFLDIRSPGLGDTAMYLCATSSDPNQPQHFGDGTRLSIL.

The rearrangement uses TRBV6-5 and TRBJ2-3, with D hard to call. The CDR3 consists of 12 residues. Germline CDR1 is MNHEY and CDR2 is SVGAGI. V lost 8 bases and J lost 2, with 8 bases in between. The DNA of the CDR3 is TGTGCCAGCGGGCAGGACACAGATACGCAGTATTTT. This translates into CASGQDTDTQYF.

In this sample, this clone turned up once. The chain joins TRBV11-1 to TRBJ2-3, with 14 bases aligning to TRBD2. This CDR3 spans 16 amino acids. With V trimmed by 3 bases and J by 1 base, 0 bases remained unmatched. Germline V lookup: CDR1 SGHAT, CDR2 FQDESV (reference sequence). The CDR3 reads CASSLGLAGGTDTQYF. Here the CDR3 DNA reads TGTGCCAGCAGCTTGGGACTAGCGGGGGGCACAGATACGCAGTATTTT.

The sample holds a few counts of this clone. The chain links TRBV2 to TRBJ1-1; the D gene is possibly TRBD1 (6 bases). Trimming removed 7 bases from V and 5 bases from J, with 17 bases in between. The germline V gene has CDR1 SNHLY and CDR2 FYNNEI. The CDR3 runs to 14 residues. This CDR3 is CASTYFRGETEAFF. The CDR3 DNA sequence: TGTGCCAGCACCTACTTCAGGGGTGAGACTGAAGCTTTCTTT.

The V and J genes are TRBV10-1 and TRBJ2-1; 9 bases align to TRBD2. The length of the CDR3 is 18 residues. The V gene's germline CDR1 is WNHNN and CDR2 SYGVQD (reference sequence). Trimming cost V 9 bases and J 6 bases; bases outside gene matches: 21. The CDR3 spells CARVLKSGGSLKGNEQFF. CDR3 nucleotides: TGCGCCAGAGTATTAAAAAGCGGGGGGTCTCTCAAAGGCAATGAGCAGTTCTTC.

The rearrangement links TRBV2 to TRBJ1-1; D remains unclear. The V end was cut by 2 bases, the J end by 6 bases, with 16 bases between. This CDR3 is 15 amino acids long. Germline V CDR1 and CDR2: SNHLY, FYNNEI. CDR3 residues: CASSEHGTGGAEAFF. The CDR3 DNA reads as TGTGCCAGCAGTGAACATGGAACGGGCGGTGCTGAAGCTTTCTTT. The entire variable domain, with the rest obtained from reference TRBV2 and TRBJ1-1, is as follows: EPEVTQTPSHQVTQMGQEVILRCVPISNHLYFYWYRQILGQKVEFLVSFYNNEISEKSEIFDDQFSVERPDGSNFTLKIRSTKLEDSAMYFCASSEHGTGGAEAFFGQGTRLTVV.

The gene calls are TRBV19 and TRBJ1-1; 7 nucleotides agree with TRBD1. Germline CDR1 LNHDA, CDR2 SQIVND (reference sequence). The V gene end was trimmed by 5 bases and the J gene end by 10 bases; junction bases not matched to a gene: 10. This CDR3 region has 13 residues. CDR3 protein: CASSPGQLPGAFF. CDR3 coding DNA: TGTGCCAGTAGTCCGGGACAGCTCCCAGGAGCTTTCTTT.

The V gene is TRBV12-5, the J gene TRBJ2-2; 11 bases are shared with TRBD1. The CDR3 spans 15 residues. Trimming at V came to 4 bases and at J to 7 bases, leaving 5 bases not matched to a gene. The germline gives CDR1 LGHNT, CDR2 FRNRAP. CDR3 loop: CASGSGQGANGELFF. As DNA, the CDR3 is TGTGCTAGTGGTTCAGGACAGGGGGCAAACGGGGAGCTGTTTTTT.

On this clone: This sample includes further DNA sequences coding for the same CDR3. V is TRBV5-1 and J is TRBJ1-2; perhaps TRBD1 as D (5 bases). Germline V CDR1 and CDR2: SGHRS, YFSETQ. This CDR3 spans 13 amino acids. Trimming shortened V by 0 bases and J by 2 bases, and 5 bases separated the two germline ends. In DNA form, the CDR3 reads TGCGCCAGCAGCTTGGAGGGGAACTATGGCTACACCTTC. Amino acids: CASSLEGNYGYTF. Supplemented by reference TRBV5-1 and TRBJ1-2, the full variable domain reads KAGVTQTPRYLIKTRGQQVTLSCSPISGHRSVSWYQQTPGQGLQFLFEYFSETQRNKGNFPGRFSGRQFSNSRSEMNVSTLELGDSALYLCASSLEGNYGYTFGSGTRLTVV.

This rearrangement joins TRBV7-2 to TRBJ2-1; the match to TRBD1 covers 7 bases. The CDR3 runs 16 residues. Losses at the gene ends were 1 base for V and 1 base for J; bases not matched to a gene: 4. Germline V gene lookup returns CDR1 SGHTA and CDR2 FQGNSA. Here the CDR3 reads CASSLVSQGSYNEQFF. The CDR3 DNA follows: TGTGCCAGCAGCTTAGTTTCACAGGGGTCCTACAATGAGCAGTTCTTC.

The V call is TRBV4-2, the J call TRBJ2-5, with unresolved D. CDR3 length: 13 amino acids. From germline, CDR1 is LGHNA and CDR2 YNFKEQ. Trimming cost V 4 bases and J 3 bases, with 9 bases left between them. The CDR3 nucleotides read TGTGCCAGCAGCCGCACACCTGAAGAGACCCAGTACTTC. Its protein product is CASSRTPEETQYF.

The rearrangement uses TRBV19 and TRBJ2-5, with TRBD1 as a possible D gene (6 bases). Trimming stripped 5 bases from V and 0 bases from J, with 16 bases between. Germline V lookup: CDR1 LNHDA, CDR2 SQIVND (reference sequence). The CDR3 runs 16 residues. The chain's CDR3 is CASSSTQGLYQETQYF. In DNA, the CDR3 is TGTGCCAGTAGTTCTACCCAGGGGCTTTACCAAGAGACCCAGTACTTC.